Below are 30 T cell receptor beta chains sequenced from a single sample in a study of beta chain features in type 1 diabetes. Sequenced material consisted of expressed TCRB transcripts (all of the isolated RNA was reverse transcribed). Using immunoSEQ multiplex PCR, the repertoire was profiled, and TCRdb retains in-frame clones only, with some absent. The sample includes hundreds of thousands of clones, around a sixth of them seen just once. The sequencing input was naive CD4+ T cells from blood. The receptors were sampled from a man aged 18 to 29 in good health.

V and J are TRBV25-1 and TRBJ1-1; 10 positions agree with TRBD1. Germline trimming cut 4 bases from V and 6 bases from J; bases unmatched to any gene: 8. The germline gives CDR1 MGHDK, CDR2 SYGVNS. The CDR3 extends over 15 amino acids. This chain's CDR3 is CASSGRQGARAEAFF. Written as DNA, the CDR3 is TGTGCCAGCAGTGGAAGACAGGGGGCGAGGGCTGAAGCTTTCTTT. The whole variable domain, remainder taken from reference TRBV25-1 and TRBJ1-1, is EADIYQTPRYLVIGTGKKITLECSQTMGHDKMYWYQQDPGMELHLIHYSYGVNSTEKGDLSSESTVSRIRTEHFPLTLESARPSHTSQYLCASSGRQGARAEAFFGQGTRLTVV.

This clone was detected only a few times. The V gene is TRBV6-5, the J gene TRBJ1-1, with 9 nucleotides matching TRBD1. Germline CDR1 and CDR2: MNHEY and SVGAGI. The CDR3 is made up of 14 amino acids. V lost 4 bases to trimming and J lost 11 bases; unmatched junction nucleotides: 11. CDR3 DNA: TGTGCCAGCAGTTCCACCGGGACAGGGTTTCGGGCTTTCTTT. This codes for CASSSTGTGFRAFF.

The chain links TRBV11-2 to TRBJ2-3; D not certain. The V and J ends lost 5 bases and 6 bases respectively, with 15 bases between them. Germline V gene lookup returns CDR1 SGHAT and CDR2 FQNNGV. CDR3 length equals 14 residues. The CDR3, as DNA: TGTGCCAGCAGCCTACGACAACCTATGGATACGCAGTATTTT. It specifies CASSLRQPMDTQYF.

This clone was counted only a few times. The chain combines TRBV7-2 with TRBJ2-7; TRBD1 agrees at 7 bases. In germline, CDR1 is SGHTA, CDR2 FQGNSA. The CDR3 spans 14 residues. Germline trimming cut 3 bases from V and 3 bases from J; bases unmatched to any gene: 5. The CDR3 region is CASSFGTVLYEQYF. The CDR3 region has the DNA TGTGCCAGCAGCTTCGGGACAGTCCTCTACGAGCAGTACTTC.

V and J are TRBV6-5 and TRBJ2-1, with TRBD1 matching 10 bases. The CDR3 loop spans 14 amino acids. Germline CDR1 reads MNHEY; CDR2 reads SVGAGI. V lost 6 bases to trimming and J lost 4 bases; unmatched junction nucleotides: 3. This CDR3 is CASRWDRGYNEQFF. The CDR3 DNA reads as TGTGCCAGCAGATGGGACAGGGGTTACAATGAGCAGTTCTTC.

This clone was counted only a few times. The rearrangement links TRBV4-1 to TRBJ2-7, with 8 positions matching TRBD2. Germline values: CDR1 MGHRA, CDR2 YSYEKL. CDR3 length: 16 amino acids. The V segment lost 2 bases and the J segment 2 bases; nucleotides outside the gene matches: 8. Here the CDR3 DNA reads TGCGCCAGCAGCCAAACTGGACTAGCAGGAGCCTACGAGCAGTACTTC. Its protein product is CASSQTGLAGAYEQYF.

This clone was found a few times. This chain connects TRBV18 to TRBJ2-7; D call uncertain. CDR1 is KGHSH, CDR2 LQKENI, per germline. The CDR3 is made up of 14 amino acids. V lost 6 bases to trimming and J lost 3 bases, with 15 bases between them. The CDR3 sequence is CASSPAVLGYEQYF. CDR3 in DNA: TGTGCCAGCTCCCCAGCCGTATTAGGCTACGAGCAGTACTTC.

CDR3 residues: CASSPPPIQADTDTQYF. In DNA form, the CDR3 reads TGTGCCAGCTCACCACCTCCGATACAGGCAGACACAGATACGCAGTATTTT. The rearrangement links TRBV18 to TRBJ2-3, with TRBD1 as a possible D gene (5 bases). The CDR3 extends over 17 amino acids. Germline assignment: CDR1 KGHSH and CDR2 LQKENI. V was shortened by 0 bases and J by 2 bases, with 15 bases between the two germline ends. The complete variable domain, with remaining parts taken from reference TRBV18 and TRBJ2-3, reads NAGVMQNPRHLVRRRGQEARLRCSPMKGHSHVYWYRQLPEEGLKFMVYLQKENIIDESGMPKERFSAEFPKEGPSILRIQQVVRGDSAAYFCASSPPPIQADTDTQYFGPGTRLTVL.

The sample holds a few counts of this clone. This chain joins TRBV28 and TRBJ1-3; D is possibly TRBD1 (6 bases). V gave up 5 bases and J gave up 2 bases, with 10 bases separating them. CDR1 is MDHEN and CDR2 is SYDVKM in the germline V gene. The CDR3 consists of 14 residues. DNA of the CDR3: TGTGCCAGCAGTAAAGGGGGTGCTGGAAACACCATATATTTT. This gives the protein CASSKGGAGNTIYF.

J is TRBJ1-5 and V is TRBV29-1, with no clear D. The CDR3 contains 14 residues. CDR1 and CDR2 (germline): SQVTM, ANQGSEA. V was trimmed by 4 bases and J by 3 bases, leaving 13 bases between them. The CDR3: CSVGAGPVNQPQHF. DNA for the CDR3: TGCAGCGTTGGGGCGGGCCCGGTCAATCAGCCCCAGCATTTT.

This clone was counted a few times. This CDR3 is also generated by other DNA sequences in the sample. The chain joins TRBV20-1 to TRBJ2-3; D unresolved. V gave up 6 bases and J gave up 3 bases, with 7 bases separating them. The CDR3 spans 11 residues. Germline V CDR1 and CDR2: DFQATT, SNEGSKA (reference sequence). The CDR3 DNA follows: TGCAGTGCGGCCCCGACAGATACGCAGTATTTT. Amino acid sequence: CSAAPTDTQYF.

The CDR3 DNA reads as TGTGCCAGCCGCCACCCCAGCACTCCTGGAAACACCATATATTTT. Translated, it gives CASRHPSTPGNTIYF. The rearrangement links TRBV7-9 to TRBJ1-3, with D hard to call. This CDR3 is 15 amino acids long. Germline loops: CDR1 SEHNR, CDR2 FQNEAQ (reference sequence). V lost 8 bases and J 2 bases, leaving 16 bases between the germline ends. The full variable domain, rest sourced from reference TRBV7-9 and TRBJ1-3, is DTGVSQNPRHKITKRGQNVTFRCDPISEHNRLYWYRQTLGQGPEFLTYFQNEAQLEKSRLLSDRFSAERPKGSFSTLEIQRTEQGDSAMYLCASRHPSTPGNTIYFGEGSWLTVV.

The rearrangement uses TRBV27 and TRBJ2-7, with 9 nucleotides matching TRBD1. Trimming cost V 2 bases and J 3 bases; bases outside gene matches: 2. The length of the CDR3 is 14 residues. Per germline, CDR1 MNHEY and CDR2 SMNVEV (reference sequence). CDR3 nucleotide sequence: TGTGCCAGCAGTTTAGCGGGACAGGGCTACGAGCAGTACTTC. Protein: CASSLAGQGYEQYF.

CDR3 region: CASSLLRAEAFF. For the CDR3, the DNA is TGTGCCAGCAGTTTACTAAGGGCTGAAGCTTTCTTT. The chain is built from TRBV28 and TRBJ1-1; no firm D call. The CDR3 has 12 amino acids. V lost 2 bases to trimming and J lost 6 bases, with 7 bases between them. Germline-derived CDR1 and CDR2 are MDHEN and SYDVKM.

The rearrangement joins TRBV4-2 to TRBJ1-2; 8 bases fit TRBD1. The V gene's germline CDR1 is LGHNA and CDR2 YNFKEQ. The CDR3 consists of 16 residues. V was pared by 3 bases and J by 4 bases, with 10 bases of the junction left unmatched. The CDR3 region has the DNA TGTGCCAGCAGCCACCCTCGACAGGGGCCGATCTATGGCTACACCTTC. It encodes CASSHPRQGPIYGYTF.

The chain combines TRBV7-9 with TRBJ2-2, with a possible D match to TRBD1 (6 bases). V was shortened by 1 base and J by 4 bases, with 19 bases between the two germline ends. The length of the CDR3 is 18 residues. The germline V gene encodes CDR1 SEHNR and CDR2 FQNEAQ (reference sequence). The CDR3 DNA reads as TGTGCCAGCAGCTTAGGGGGGACACGACTAATCGGCACCGGGGAGCTGTTTTTT. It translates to CASSLGGTRLIGTGELFF.

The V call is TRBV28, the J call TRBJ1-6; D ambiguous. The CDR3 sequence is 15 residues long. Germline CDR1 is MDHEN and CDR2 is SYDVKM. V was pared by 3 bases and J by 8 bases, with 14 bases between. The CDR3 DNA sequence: TGTGCCAGCAGTTTGGGCGGGATAGCGTATTCACCCCTCCACTTT. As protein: CASSLGGIAYSPLHF.

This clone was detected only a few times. DNA for the CDR3: TGTGCCAGCAGTTTACAGGGAATTGGCGAAAAACTGTTTTTT. Translated, it gives CASSLQGIGEKLFF. The chain employs TRBV28 and TRBJ1-4; a possible D gene is TRBD1 (5 bases). CDR3 length: 14 residues. Germline V CDR1 and CDR2: MDHEN, SYDVKM. Between the trimmed V and J ends, which lost 2 bases and 8 bases, there was a span of 12 bases.

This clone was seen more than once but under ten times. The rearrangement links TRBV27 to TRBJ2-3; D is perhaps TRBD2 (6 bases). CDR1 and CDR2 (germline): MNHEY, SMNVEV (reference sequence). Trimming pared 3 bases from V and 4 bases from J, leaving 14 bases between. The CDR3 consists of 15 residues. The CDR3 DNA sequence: TGTGCCAGCAGTTTCGGCGGGGTGTCCCCAGATACGCAGTATTTT. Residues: CASSFGGVSPDTQYF.

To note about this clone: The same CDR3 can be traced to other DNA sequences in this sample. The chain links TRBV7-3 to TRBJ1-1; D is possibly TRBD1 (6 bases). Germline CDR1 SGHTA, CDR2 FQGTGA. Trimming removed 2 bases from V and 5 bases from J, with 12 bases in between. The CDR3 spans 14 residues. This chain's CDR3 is CASSLSQGRTEAFF. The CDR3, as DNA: TGTGCCAGCAGCTTATCACAGGGTCGGACTGAAGCTTTCTTT.

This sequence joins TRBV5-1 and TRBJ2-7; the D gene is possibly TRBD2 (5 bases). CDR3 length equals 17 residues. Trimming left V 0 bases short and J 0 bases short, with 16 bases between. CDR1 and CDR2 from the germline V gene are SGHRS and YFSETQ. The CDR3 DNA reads TGCGCCAGCAGCTTGGTTCCGGAACTAGTGCGCTCCTACGAGCAGTACTTC. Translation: CASSLVPELVRSYEQYF.

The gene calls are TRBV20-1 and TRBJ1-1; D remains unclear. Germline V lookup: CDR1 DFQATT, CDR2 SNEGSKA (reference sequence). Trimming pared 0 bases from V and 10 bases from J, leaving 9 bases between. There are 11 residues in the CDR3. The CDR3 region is CSARDSRGAFF. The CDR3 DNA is TGCAGTGCTAGAGATTCGAGAGGAGCTTTCTTT.

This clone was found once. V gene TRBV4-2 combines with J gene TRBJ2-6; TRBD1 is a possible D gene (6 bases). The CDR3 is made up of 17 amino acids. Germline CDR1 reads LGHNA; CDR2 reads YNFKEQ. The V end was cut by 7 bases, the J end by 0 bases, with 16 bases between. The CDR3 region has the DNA TGTGCCAGCACCCAGTCAGGGGTCGCCTCTGGGGCCAACGTCCTGACTTTC. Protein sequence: CASTQSGVASGANVLTF.

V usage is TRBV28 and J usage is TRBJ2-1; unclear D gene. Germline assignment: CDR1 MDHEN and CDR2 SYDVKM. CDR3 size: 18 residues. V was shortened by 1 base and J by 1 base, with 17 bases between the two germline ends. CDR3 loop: CASSLFPSLGRSYNEQFF. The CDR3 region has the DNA TGTGCCAGCAGTTTATTCCCTTCACTGGGCCGGTCCTACAATGAGCAGTTCTTC. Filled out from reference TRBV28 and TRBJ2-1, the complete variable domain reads DVKVTQSSRYLVKRTGEKVFLECVQDMDHENMFWYRQDPGLGLRLIYFSYDVKMKEKGDIPEGYSVSREKKERFSLILESASTNQTSMYLCASSLFPSLGRSYNEQFFGPGTRLTVL.

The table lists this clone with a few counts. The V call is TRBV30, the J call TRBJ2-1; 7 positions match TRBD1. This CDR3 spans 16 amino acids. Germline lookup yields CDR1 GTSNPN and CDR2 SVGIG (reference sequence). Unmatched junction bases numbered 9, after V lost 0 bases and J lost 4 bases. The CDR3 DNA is TGTGCCTGGAGTGTACGGGGACAGCGGCTATACAATGAGCAGTTCTTC. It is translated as CAWSVRGQRLYNEQFF.

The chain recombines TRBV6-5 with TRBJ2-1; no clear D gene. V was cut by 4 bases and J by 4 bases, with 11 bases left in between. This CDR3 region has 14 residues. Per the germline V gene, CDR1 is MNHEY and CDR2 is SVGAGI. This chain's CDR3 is CASSLRSRYNEQFF. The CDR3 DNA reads TGTGCCAGCAGTTTACGGTCGCGGTACAATGAGCAGTTCTTC.

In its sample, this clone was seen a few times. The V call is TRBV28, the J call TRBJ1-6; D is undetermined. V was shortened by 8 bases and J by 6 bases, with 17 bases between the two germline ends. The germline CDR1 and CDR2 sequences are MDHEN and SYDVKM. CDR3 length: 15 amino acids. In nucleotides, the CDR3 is TGTGCCAGCGTGTCAGCCTACGGTTTTAATTCACCCCTCCACTTT. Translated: CASVSAYGFNSPLHF.

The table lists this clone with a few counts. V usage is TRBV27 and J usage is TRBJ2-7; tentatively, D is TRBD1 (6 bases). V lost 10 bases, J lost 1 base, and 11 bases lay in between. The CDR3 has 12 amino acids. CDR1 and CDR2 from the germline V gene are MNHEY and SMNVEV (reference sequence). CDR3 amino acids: CANKTGSYEQYF. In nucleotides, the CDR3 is TGTGCCAATAAGACAGGTTCCTACGAGCAGTACTTC.

DNA for the CDR3: TGTGCCAGCAGCGCTTCGGGCAGGGCACAACAAGAGACCCAGTACTTC. It codes for CASSASGRAQQETQYF. V and J are TRBV9 and TRBJ2-5; maybe TRBD1 (5 bases). Per germline, CDR1 SGDLS and CDR2 YYNGEE. The CDR3 runs to 16 residues. V lost 3 bases and J 2 bases, leaving 17 bases between the germline ends. The full variable domain, rest sourced from reference TRBV9 and TRBJ2-5, is DSGVTQTPKHLITATGQRVTLRCSPRSGDLSVYWYQQSLDQGLQFLIQYYNGEERAKGNILERFSAQQFPDLHSELNLSSLELGDSALYFCASSASGRAQQETQYFGPGTRLLVL.

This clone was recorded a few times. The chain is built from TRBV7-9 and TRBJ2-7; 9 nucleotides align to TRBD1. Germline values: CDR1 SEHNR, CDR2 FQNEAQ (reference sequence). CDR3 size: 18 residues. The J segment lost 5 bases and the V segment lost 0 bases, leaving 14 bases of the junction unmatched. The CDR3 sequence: CASSLARPGQGTNHEQYF. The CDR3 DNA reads TGTGCCAGCAGCTTAGCGCGTCCCGGACAGGGGACGAACCACGAGCAGTACTTC.